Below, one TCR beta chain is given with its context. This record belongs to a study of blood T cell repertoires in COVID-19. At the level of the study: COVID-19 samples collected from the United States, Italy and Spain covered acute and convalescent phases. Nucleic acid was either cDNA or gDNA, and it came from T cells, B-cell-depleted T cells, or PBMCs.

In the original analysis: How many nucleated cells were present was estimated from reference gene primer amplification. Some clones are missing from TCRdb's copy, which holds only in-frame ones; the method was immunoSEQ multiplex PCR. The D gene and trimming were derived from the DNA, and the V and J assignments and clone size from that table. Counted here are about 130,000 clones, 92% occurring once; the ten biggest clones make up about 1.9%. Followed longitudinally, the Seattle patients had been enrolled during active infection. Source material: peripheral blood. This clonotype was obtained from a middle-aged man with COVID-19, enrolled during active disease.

The DNA of the CDR3 is TGCGCCAGCAGCCAAGATGGCGAGGGATCTGGGGCCAACGTCCTGACTTTC. It codes for CASSQDGEGSGANVLTF. The V gene is TRBV4-3, the J gene TRBJ2-6; the D gene is possibly TRBD2 (5 bases). There are 17 residues in the CDR3. Looked up from germline, CDR1 is LGHNA and CDR2 is YSLEER. V was trimmed by 0 bases and J by 1 base, leaving 10 bases between them.